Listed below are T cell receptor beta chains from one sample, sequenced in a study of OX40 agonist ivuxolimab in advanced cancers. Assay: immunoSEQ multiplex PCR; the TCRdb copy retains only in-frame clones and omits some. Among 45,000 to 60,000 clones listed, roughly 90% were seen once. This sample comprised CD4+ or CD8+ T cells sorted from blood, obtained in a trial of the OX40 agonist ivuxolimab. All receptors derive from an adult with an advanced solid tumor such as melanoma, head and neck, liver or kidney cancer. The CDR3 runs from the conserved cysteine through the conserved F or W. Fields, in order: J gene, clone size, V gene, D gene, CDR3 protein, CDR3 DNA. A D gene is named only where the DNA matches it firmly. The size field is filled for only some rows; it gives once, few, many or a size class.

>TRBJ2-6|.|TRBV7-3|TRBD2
CASSSSLAGVSGANVLTF
TGTGCCAGCAGCTCGTCACTAGCGGGGGTCTCTGGGGCCAACGTCCTGACTTTC
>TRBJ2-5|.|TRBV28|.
CASSSRLPGSGQETQYF
TGTGCCAGCAGTTCCCGTCTACCGGGGTCCGGACAAGAGACCCAGTACTTC
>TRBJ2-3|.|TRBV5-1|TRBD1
CASSLAYRGIGTQYF
TGCGCCAGCAGCTTGGCGTACAGGGGTATTGGTACGCAGTATTTT
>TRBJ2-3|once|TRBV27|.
CASSVSEATDTQYF
TGTGCCAGCAGCGTTAGCGAAGCCACAGATACGCAGTATTTT
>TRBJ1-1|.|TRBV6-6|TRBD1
CASSLTGTGRTEAFF
TGTGCCAGCAGTCTCACCGGGACAGGGAGGACTGAAGCTTTCTTT
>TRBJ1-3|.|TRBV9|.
CASSVVGVAGNTIYF
TGTGCCAGCAGCGTAGTGGGGGTAGCTGGAAACACCATATATTTT
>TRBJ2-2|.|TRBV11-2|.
CASSSIVRAGELFF
TGTGCCAGCAGCTCTATTGTCAGGGCCGGGGAGCTGTTTTTT
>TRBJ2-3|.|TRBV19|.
CASSPRVGRNTQYF
TGTGCCAGTAGTCCCCGAGTCGGGCGGAATACGCAGTATTTT
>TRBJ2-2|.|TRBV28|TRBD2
CASRASGGSTGELFF
TGTGCCAGCAGAGCTAGCGGGGGGAGCACCGGGGAGCTGTTTTTT
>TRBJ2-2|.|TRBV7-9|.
CASSLDLGYTGELFF
TGTGCCAGCAGCTTAGACCTGGGGTACACCGGGGAGCTGTTTTTT
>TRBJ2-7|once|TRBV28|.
CASGTHSPYEQYF
TGTGCCAGCGGGACCCACTCTCCCTACGAGCAGTACTTC
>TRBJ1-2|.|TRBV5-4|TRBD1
CASSFPGTEAGYTF
TGTGCCAGCAGCTTCCCCGGGACAGAGGCGGGCTACACCTTC
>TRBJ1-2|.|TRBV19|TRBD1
CASRNQDRAYGYTF
TGTGCCAGTAGGAACCAGGACAGGGCGTATGGCTACACCTTC
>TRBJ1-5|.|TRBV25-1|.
CASSELGEGDQPQHF
TGTGCCAGCAGTGAATTGGGGGAGGGGGATCAGCCCCAGCATTTT
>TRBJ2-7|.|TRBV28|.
CASRLGGHNYEQYF
TGTGCCAGCAGGTTGGGGGGCCACAACTACGAGCAGTACTTC
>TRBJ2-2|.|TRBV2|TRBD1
CASTTQSGGHGELFF
TGTGCCAGCACTACGCAATCAGGGGGCCACGGGGAGCTGTTTTTT
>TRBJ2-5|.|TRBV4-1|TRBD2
CASSQPAGGGRETQYF
TGCGCCAGCAGCCAGCCAGCGGGAGGGGGTAGGGAGACCCAGTACTTC
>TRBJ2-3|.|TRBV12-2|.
CASRLANRAGSTDTQYF
TGTGCAAGTCGCTTAGCCAACCGGGCAGGAAGCACAGATACGCAGTATTTT
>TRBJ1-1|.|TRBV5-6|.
CASSLWGGSTEAFF
TGTGCCAGCAGCTTGTGGGGTGGTAGTACTGAAGCTTTCTTT
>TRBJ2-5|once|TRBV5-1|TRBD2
CASSLGGLAGMETQYF
TGCGCCAGCAGCTTGGGGGGCCTAGCGGGAATGGAGACCCAGTACTTC
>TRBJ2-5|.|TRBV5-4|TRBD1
CASYNRDRGAGETQYF
TGTGCCAGCTACAACCGGGACAGGGGAGCGGGTGAGACCCAGTACTTC
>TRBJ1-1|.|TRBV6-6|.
CASRPGSGVPEAFF
TGTGCCAGCAGACCCGGTTCAGGGGTACCAGAAGCTTTCTTT